This T cell receptor beta chain is from a study of a mutant IDH1 vaccine in newly diagnosed glioma. General study points: Vaccination induced immune responses in over 85% of patients.

Profiling relied on immunoSEQ multiplex PCR, and the TCRdb table lists in-frame clones only, not all of them. This sample has 23,000 or so clones, with about 89% found just once. Noted time point: baseline, week 1 (first vaccination visit). Treatment reported: pre-vaccination baseline after standard-of-care therapy. Regarding this clone: Its antigen is currently unknown.

The sequence was obtained from a man aged 30 to 39 with glioma. Sequences were derived from PBMCs, sampled from a glioma patient treated with radiotherapy, temozolomide or both.

The CDR3 sequence is CAISESPSRDEQFF. The CDR3 coding sequence is TGTGCCATCAGTGAGTCCCCTAGTAGGGATGAGCAGTTCTTC. V and J are TRBV10-3 and TRBJ2-1; D uncertain. The CDR3 runs to 14 residues. The ends were cut back, 0 bases at V and 8 bases at J, with 11 bases in the middle. Germline assignment: CDR1 ENHRY and CDR2 SYGVKD.